Presented here are 29 T cell receptor beta chains from one specimen sequenced in a study of T cell changes during pregnancy in multiple sclerosis. Clones were sequenced by immunoSEQ multiplex PCR, and TCRdb holds only the in-frame ones, with some missing. The sample has approximately 90,000 clones, 90% to 95% seen once. The sequences come from peripheral blood, collected after pregnancy. Receptors originate from a female donor in good health, enrolled as a control in a pregnancy study.

This clone was observed a handful of times. The V and J genes are TRBV2 and TRBJ2-7, with 7 bases fitting TRBD1. CDR3 length: 13 amino acids. Germline-derived CDR1 and CDR2 are SNHLY and FYNNEI. V shed 5 bases and J 4 bases; nucleotides not matched to a gene: 5. CDR3 sequence reads: CASSYDREYEQYF. CDR3 DNA: TGTGCCAGCAGTTACGACAGGGAATACGAGCAGTACTTC.

This chain connects TRBV7-2 to TRBJ2-3; 8 bases map to TRBD2. The germline V gene has CDR1 SGHTA and CDR2 FQGNSA. The ends lost 1 base at V and 0 bases at J; junction bases unmatched: 0. The CDR3 loop spans 15 amino acids. CDR3 in DNA: TGTGCCAGCAGCTTAGAGCGGGGGAGCACAGATACGCAGTATTTT. Translating gives CASSLERGSTDTQYF.

This clone was seen a single time. The rearrangement joins TRBV28 to TRBJ1-5; TRBD1 might be the D (6 bases). Germline lookup yields CDR1 MDHEN and CDR2 SYDVKM. The V end was cut by 1 base, the J end by 3 bases, with 10 bases between. This CDR3 has 15 amino acids. CDR3: CASSLFRGYNQPQHF. The CDR3, as DNA: TGTGCCAGCAGTTTATTTAGGGGGTACAATCAGCCCCAGCATTTT.

The rearrangement uses TRBV6-6 and TRBJ2-7; TRBD2 might be the D (6 bases). Germline V gene data show CDR1 as MNHNY and CDR2 as SVGAGI (reference sequence). The CDR3 runs to 15 residues. V gave up 2 bases and J gave up 5 bases, with 16 bases separating them. The CDR3 DNA is TGTGCCAGCAGTTACACGGGGACCGGAGGGGACGAGCAGTACTTC. Its translation: CASSYTGTGGDEQYF.

This chain joins TRBV6-6 and TRBJ2-3; TRBD1 might be the D (5 bases). The CDR3 covers 14 residues. V was clipped by 2 bases and J by 0 bases, with 6 bases between them. Per the germline V gene, CDR1 is MNHNY and CDR2 is SVGAGI (reference sequence). The CDR3 sequence is CASSYGQSTDTQYF. DNA for the CDR3: TGTGCCAGCAGTTACGGACAAAGCACAGATACGCAGTATTTT.

The chain couples TRBV9 to TRBJ2-7, with D possibly being TRBD2 (5 bases). The V end lost 3 bases, the J end lost 0 bases, and 10 bases lay between the germline ends. From germline, CDR1 is SGDLS and CDR2 YYNGEE. This CDR3 comprises 14 residues. The CDR3 nucleotides are TGTGCCAGCAGCGGTACGGGGAGCTCCTACGAGCAGTACTTC. Translating it yields CASSGTGSSYEQYF.

V is TRBV18 and J is TRBJ1-1; unclear D gene. The germline gives CDR1 KGHSH, CDR2 LQKENI. The V end lost 6 bases, the J end lost 1 base, and 12 bases lay between the germline ends. This CDR3 contains 14 residues. In nucleotides, the CDR3 is TGTGCCAGCTCCCTTCACCCGGGGAACACTGAAGCTTTCTTT. It codes for CASSLHPGNTEAFF.

This clone was counted a few times. V and J are TRBV28 and TRBJ2-1; weak D call: TRBD2 (6 bases). Germline V lookup: CDR1 MDHEN, CDR2 SYDVKM. V lost 11 bases and J lost 9, with 14 bases in between. This CDR3 spans 11 amino acids. The CDR3 here is CALNRGTEQFF. CDR3 DNA: TGTGCCCTAAATCGGGGGACTGAGCAGTTCTTC.

This rearrangement joins TRBV5-8 to TRBJ1-3; D is ambiguous. CDR3 length: 15 amino acids. Trimming shortened V by 2 bases and J by 4 bases, and 13 bases separated the two germline ends. CDR1 SGHTS and CDR2 YDEGEE come from the germline V gene. CDR3 loop: CASSLAGVSGNTIYF. CDR3 DNA: TGTGCCAGCAGCTTAGCCGGGGTCTCGGGAAACACCATATATTTT.

The genes are TRBV6-6 and TRBJ1-5; D might be TRBD1 (5 bases). Trimming stripped 5 bases from V and 2 bases from J, with 16 bases between. This CDR3 is 16 amino acids long. Germline CDR1 is MNHNY and CDR2 is SVGAGI (reference sequence). The CDR3 region is CASSPPGGSGNQPQHF. DNA for the CDR3: TGTGCCAGCAGTCCCCCGGGGGGAAGTGGCAATCAGCCCCAGCATTTT.

This chain links TRBV30 with TRBJ2-2; D is perhaps TRBD1 (7 bases). The ends were cut back, 0 bases at V and 4 bases at J, with 15 bases in the middle. This CDR3 spans 16 amino acids. Germline values: CDR1 GTSNPN, CDR2 SVGIG (reference sequence). CDR3 sequence: CAWSVIGQGGTGELFF. The CDR3 DNA is TGTGCCTGGAGTGTAATTGGGCAGGGGGGCACCGGGGAGCTGTTTTTT.

The chain recombines TRBV7-2 with TRBJ2-3; D may be TRBD2 (5 bases). Germline CDR1 SGHTA, CDR2 FQGNSA. This CDR3 spans 14 amino acids. The V gene lost 1 base and the J gene lost 3 bases, with 8 bases spanning the gap. The CDR3 loop is CASSLERRTDTQYF. CDR3 DNA: TGTGCCAGCAGCTTAGAGCGGAGGACAGATACGCAGTATTTT.

This clone was observed a single time. The V and J genes are TRBV5-6 and TRBJ1-4; D gene ambiguous. The germline gives CDR1 SGHDT, CDR2 YYEEEE. CDR3 size: 17 residues. Trimming removed 4 bases at V and 0 bases at J, with 16 bases between. DNA for the CDR3: TGTGCCAGCAGCATCACTCCGCCCGGGGCAACTAATGAAAAACTGTTTTTT. It yields the protein CASSITPPGATNEKLFF.

CDR3 nucleotides: TGTGCCAGCAGGCCTTGGGACAGGGATGACAATGAGCAGTTCTTC. Protein product: CASRPWDRDDNEQFF. This chain connects TRBV6-5 to TRBJ2-1, with 9 bases that match TRBD1. The length of the CDR3 is 15 residues. Germline values: CDR1 MNHEY, CDR2 SVGAGI. V dropped 6 bases and J dropped 5; count of bases not matched to a gene: 8.

The sample holds one count of this clone. The chain combines TRBV28 with TRBJ1-1; possibly TRBD1 for D (5 bases). The CDR3 is made up of 13 amino acids. The ends were cut back, 6 bases at V and 1 base at J, with 9 bases in the middle. The germline gives CDR1 MDHEN, CDR2 SYDVKM. CDR3 nucleotides: TGTGCCAGCAGGGACACCTCGAACACTGAAGCTTTCTTT. Amino acids: CASRDTSNTEAFF.

The table lists this clone with a count of one. The gene calls are TRBV27 and TRBJ2-5; 9 bases map to TRBD2. From germline, CDR1 is MNHEY and CDR2 SMNVEV (reference sequence). The CDR3 sequence is 12 residues long. With V trimmed by 5 bases and J by 9 bases, 4 bases remained unmatched. CDR3 sequence (DNA): TGTGCCAGCAGTCCCGGGACTAGCCCCCAGTACTTC. This encodes CASSPGTSPQYF.

The CDR3 DNA reads as TGTGCCAGCAGCTCTCCGGGGGGGCGCACAGATACGCAGTATTTT. Its translation: CASSSPGGRTDTQYF. The rearrangement uses TRBV11-3 and TRBJ2-3; 8 bases agree with TRBD2. Germline CDR1 and CDR2: SGHNT and YENEEA. J gave up 1 base and V 4 bases, and 4 bases lay outside the gene matches. There are 15 residues in the CDR3.

The rearrangement joins TRBV7-9 to TRBJ2-3, with 9 bases that match TRBD1. V shed 4 bases, J shed 2 bases, and the junction held 7 bases outside the gene matches. The germline CDR1 and CDR2 sequences are SEHNR and FQNEAQ (reference sequence). This CDR3 is 16 amino acids long. DNA of the CDR3: TGTGCCAGCAGCTCTCCCGGGACAGGGATCACAGATACGCAGTATTTT. Its protein is CASSSPGTGITDTQYF.

This clone has ten or more counts. This chain connects TRBV9 to TRBJ1-4; D call uncertain. The germline V gene has CDR1 SGDLS and CDR2 YYNGEE. The CDR3 loop spans 13 amino acids. V lost 4 bases and J lost 4, with 8 bases in between. The CDR3 region has the DNA TGTGCCAGCAGCCCCGAGTTTAATGAAAAACTGTTTTTT. Residues: CASSPEFNEKLFF.

The rearrangement joins TRBV2 to TRBJ1-5; D is uncertain. This CDR3 is 12 amino acids long. CDR1 and CDR2 from the germline V gene are SNHLY and FYNNEI. Trimming removed 5 bases at V and 9 bases at J, with 11 bases between. The CDR3 region is CASSLPPGPQHF. Here the CDR3 DNA reads TGTGCCAGCAGTCTTCCCCCAGGGCCCCAGCATTTT.

This clone occurred once. The rearrangement uses TRBV6-1 and TRBJ2-1, with TRBD1 matching over 7 bases. J lost 6 bases, V lost 2 bases, and 1 base had no gene match. This CDR3 has 13 residues. Germline assignment: CDR1 MNHNS and CDR2 SASEGT. The CDR3 nucleotides read TGTGCCAGCAGTGAAAGACAGGGCAATGAGCAGTTCTTC. Its protein is CASSERQGNEQFF.

This clone was counted between two and nine times. J is TRBJ1-2 and V is TRBV4-3; D is undetermined. Germline V gives CDR1 LGHNA, CDR2 YSLEER. The CDR3 consists of 15 residues. V gave up 3 bases and J gave up 5 bases, with 16 bases separating them. The CDR3 is CASSQGITEQYGYTF. The CDR3 DNA is TGCGCCAGCAGCCAGGGTATTACAGAGCAATATGGCTACACCTTC.

The V and J genes are TRBV7-7 and TRBJ2-7; 7 bases map to TRBD1. Germline CDR1 is SSHAT and CDR2 is FNYEAQ (reference sequence). CDR3 length: 19 residues. CDR3 DNA: TGTGCTCCCAAAGCGCAACCAGGACAGGCGAAAAATACTTCTTACGAGCAGTACTTC. This sequence encodes CAPKAQPGQAKNTSYEQYF.

This clone has only one observation. One end of the junction fails to match germline, which may point to a read error. The chain is built from TRBV7-7 and TRBJ2-2; TRBD1 might be the D (6 bases). The CDR3 consists of 16 residues. In germline, CDR1 is SSHAT, CDR2 FNYEAQ (reference sequence). The CDR3 bases are TGTGCTAGCAGCTCTCTCGGGACACTAAACACCGGGGAGCTGTTTTTT. Protein: CASSSLGTLNTGELFF.

J is TRBJ2-1 and V is TRBV7-9, with 11 bases identical to TRBD2. The CDR3 covers 17 residues. CDR1 is SEHNR and CDR2 is FQNEAQ in the germline V gene (reference sequence). The V and J ends lost 2 bases and 8 bases, in that order; junction bases with no gene match: 11. The CDR3 loop reads CASSLSLAGGGGDEQFF. CDR3 coding DNA: TGTGCCAGCAGCTTATCCCTAGCGGGGGGTGGGGGAGATGAGCAGTTCTTC.

This clone was found a few times. The CDR3 reads CASSPRVNTEAFF. The CDR3 bases are TGTGCCAGTAGTCCCAGGGTGAACACTGAAGCTTTCTTT. The chain joins TRBV19 to TRBJ1-1; D may be TRBD1 (5 bases). The CDR3 runs 13 residues. CDR1 LNHDA and CDR2 SQIVND come from the germline V gene (reference sequence). Between the trimmed V and J ends, which lost 5 bases and 0 bases, there was a span of 7 bases.

This rearrangement joins TRBV13 to TRBJ2-5, with D possibly matching TRBD1 (6 bases). V was shortened by 4 bases and J by 5 bases, with 11 bases between the two germline ends. From germline, CDR1 is PRHDT and CDR2 FYEKMQ (reference sequence). This CDR3 contains 13 residues. CDR3: CASSSGTQETQYF. CDR3 coding DNA: TGTGCCAGCAGCTCCGGGACACAGGAGACCCAGTACTTC.

This clone was detected only once. The V and J genes are TRBV5-4 and TRBJ2-3, with 7 bases matching TRBD1. From germline, CDR1 is SGHNT and CDR2 YYREEE (reference sequence). This CDR3 has 13 amino acids. Trimming cost V 2 bases and J 4 bases; bases outside gene matches: 1. CDR3 nucleotide sequence: TGTGCCAGCAGCTTAGACAGGGCAGATACGCAGTATTTT. As protein: CASSLDRADTQYF.

The CDR3 region is CSVAASRGSKGYTF. For the CDR3, the DNA is TGCAGCGTTGCCGCTAGTAGGGGATCTAAGGGCTACACCTTC. The chain couples TRBV29-1 to TRBJ1-2; D is possibly TRBD1 (5 bases). Trimming took 4 bases from V and 8 from J, leaving 20 bases between them. Germline-derived CDR1 and CDR2 are SQVTM and ANQGSEA. The CDR3 totals 14 residues.